This T cell receptor (beta chain) was recorded in a study of shared clonotypes between healthy human individuals. Comments on this clone: Its cognate antigen is unknown.

Germline CDR1 reads MNHEY; CDR2 reads SVGAGI. V lost 0 bases to trimming and J lost 2 bases, with 11 bases between them. This CDR3 has 15 residues. In the original workflow: Because ImmunoSEQ provided only junction sequences with no quality scores, the filtering differed. Method: immunoSEQ multiplex PCR; TCRdb's copy keeps in-frame clones and lacks some. V and J calls and clone size are given by that table; D and trimming were obtained from the DNA. Seen here are nearly 2 million clones, about 95% observed once, and the top ten hold roughly 1.2%. Findings of the study overall: Inspection by rarefaction showed sorted-subset sequencing to be incomplete despite large depth.

Naive CD8 cells, CD45RO-negative and positively selected for CCR7, excluded terminally differentiated effector memory CD45RA+ cells. The receptor's source is a man between 18 and 35 years old in good health. Sequenced material: naive CD8+ T cells sorted from blood. This sequence joins TRBV6-5 and TRBJ2-7; D is unresolved. The CDR3 sequence is CASSYSARSTYEQYF. CDR3 bases: TGTGCCAGCAGTTACTCCGCCAGGTCCACCTACGAGCAGTACTTC.